The entry below describes one TCR beta chain. The antigen remains unidentified. TCRdb reprocessed the reads with MiXCR, giving one entry per CDR3 protein. The table includes roughly 500,000 distinct CDR3 sequences, 25% to 35% detected once. Unmatched junction bases numbered 21, after V lost 6 bases and J lost 5 bases. The CDR3 has 19 amino acids. The sample originates from a study of T cell repertoires in cytomegalovirus infection. On the study more broadly: CMV epitopes in the study were HLA-C-restricted (recently identified) and HLA-B-restricted (well studied). Matching HLA type, along with CMV infection, was indicated by public TCR beta signatures. Findings and caveats of the study: The ex vivo response showed dominance by HLA-C-restricted CMV-specific TCR beta clonotypes. CMV carriers with the relevant HLA were identified by cumulative public TCR beta family frequency.

The sequencing here drew on cultured PBMCs, taken from culture after CMV antigen stimulation. This clonotype originated in a human donor in good health (CMV status not recorded). Some clones in this sample may be carry-over from other donors' samples. V usage is TRBV12-3 or TRBV12-4 and J usage is TRBJ1-1, with TRBD1 matching 10 bases. CDR3 amino acids: CASRSTGTGVFMVRTEAFF. Here the CDR3 DNA reads TGTGCCAGCAGATCAACCGGGACAGGGGTCTTCATGGTGAGAACTGAAGCTTTCTTT.